Sequencing of this T cell receptor (beta chain) was carried out in a study of shared clonotypes between healthy human individuals. Whole-study findings and limits: Larger richness was generally estimated for naive than memory subsets.

CDR1 and CDR2 (germline): MDHEN, SYDVKM. Trimming removed 7 bases from V and 2 bases from J; junction bases left unmatched: 10. This CDR3 spans 15 amino acids. With respect to this clone: What it recognizes is unknown.

The assay was immunoSEQ multiplex PCR, and TCRdb's table has in-frame clones only and misses some. This sample has some 1,100,000 clones, with around 78% found just once. J is TRBJ2-7 and V is TRBV28, with TRBD2 identical over 8 bases. This TCR derives from a young man in good health. Some clones in this sample may be carry-over from other donors' samples. The sequencing input was memory CD4+ T cells from PBMCs. Subset of the sample: CD45RA-negative fraction. CDR3: CASTGGGRTAYEQYF. Here the CDR3 DNA reads TGTGCCAGCACCGGCGGCGGGAGGACCGCCTACGAGCAGTACTTC.